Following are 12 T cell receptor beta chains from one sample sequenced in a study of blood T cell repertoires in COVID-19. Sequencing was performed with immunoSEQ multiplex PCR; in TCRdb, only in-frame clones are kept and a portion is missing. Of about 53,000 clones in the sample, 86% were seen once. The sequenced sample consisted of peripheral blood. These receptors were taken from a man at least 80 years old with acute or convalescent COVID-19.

The CDR3 reads CASSLDRSPLHF. CDR3 nucleotides: TGTGCCAGCAGCTTAGACAGGTCACCCCTCCACTTT. This sequence joins TRBV7-8 and TRBJ1-6; the D gene is possibly TRBD1 (5 bases). The CDR3 is 12 amino acids. Trimming took off 1 base at V and 10 bases at J, with 5 bases between the two ends. Germline assignment: CDR1 SGHVS and CDR2 FQNEAQ.

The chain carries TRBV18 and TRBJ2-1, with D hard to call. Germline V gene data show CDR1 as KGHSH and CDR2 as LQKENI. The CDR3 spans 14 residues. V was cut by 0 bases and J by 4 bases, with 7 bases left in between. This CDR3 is CASSPPVGYNEQFF. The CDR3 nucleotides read TGTGCCAGCTCACCACCCGTCGGGTACAATGAGCAGTTCTTC.

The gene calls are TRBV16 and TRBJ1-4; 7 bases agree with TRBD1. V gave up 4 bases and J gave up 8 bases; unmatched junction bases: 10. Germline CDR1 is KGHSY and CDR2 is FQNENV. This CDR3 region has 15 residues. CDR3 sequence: CASSPRPTGKEKLFF. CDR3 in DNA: TGTGCCAGCAGCCCGAGGCCGACAGGGAAAGAAAAACTGTTTTTT.

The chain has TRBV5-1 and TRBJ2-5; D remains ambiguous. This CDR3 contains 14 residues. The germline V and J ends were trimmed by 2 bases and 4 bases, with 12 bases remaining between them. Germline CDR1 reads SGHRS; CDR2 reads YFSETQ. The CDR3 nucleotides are TGCGCCAGCAGCTTAAGAACCCACGGAGAGACCCAGTACTTC. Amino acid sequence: CASSLRTHGETQYF.

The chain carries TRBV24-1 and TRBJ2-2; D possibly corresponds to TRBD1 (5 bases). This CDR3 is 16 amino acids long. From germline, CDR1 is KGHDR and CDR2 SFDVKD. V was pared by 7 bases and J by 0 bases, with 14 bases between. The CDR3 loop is CATSSTGPTNTGELFF. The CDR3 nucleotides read TGTGCCACCAGCTCAACAGGTCCTACGAACACCGGGGAGCTGTTTTTT.

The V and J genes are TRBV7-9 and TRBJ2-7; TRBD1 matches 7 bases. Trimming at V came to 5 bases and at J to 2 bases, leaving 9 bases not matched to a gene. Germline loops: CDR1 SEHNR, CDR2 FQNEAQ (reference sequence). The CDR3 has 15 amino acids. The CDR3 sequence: CASSLWGTDTYEQYF. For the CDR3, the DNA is TGTGCCAGCAGCCTCTGGGGGACAGACACCTACGAGCAGTACTTC.

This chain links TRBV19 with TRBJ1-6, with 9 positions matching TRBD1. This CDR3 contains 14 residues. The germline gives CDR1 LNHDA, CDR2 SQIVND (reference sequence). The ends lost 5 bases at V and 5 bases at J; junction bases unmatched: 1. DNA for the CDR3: TGTGCCAGTAGTGACAGGGGGAATAATTCACCCCTCCACTTT. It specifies CASSDRGNNSPLHF.

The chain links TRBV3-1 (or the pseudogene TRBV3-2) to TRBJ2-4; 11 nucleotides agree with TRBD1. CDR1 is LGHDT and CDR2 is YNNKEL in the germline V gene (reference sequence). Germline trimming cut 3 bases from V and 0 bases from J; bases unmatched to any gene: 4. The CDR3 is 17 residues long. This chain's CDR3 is CASSHRDRGSAKNIQYF. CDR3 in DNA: TGTGCCAGCAGCCACCGGGACAGGGGGTCAGCCAAAAACATTCAGTACTTC.

CDR3 sequence reads: CASSGGGNNYGYTF. In DNA, the CDR3 is TGTGCCAGCTCCGGGGGGGGAAATAACTATGGCTACACCTTC. The chain uses TRBV9 and TRBJ1-2, with D maybe TRBD1 (5 bases). The CDR3 is made up of 14 amino acids. V lost 7 bases and J 1 base, leaving 14 bases between the germline ends. Looked up from germline, CDR1 is SGDLS and CDR2 is YYNGEE.

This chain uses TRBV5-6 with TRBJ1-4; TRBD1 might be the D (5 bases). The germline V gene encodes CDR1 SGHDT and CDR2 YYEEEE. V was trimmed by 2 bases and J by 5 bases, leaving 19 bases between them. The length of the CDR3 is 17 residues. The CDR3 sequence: CASSFGRLGGWNEKLFF. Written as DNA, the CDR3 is TGTGCCAGCAGCTTCGGACGATTGGGGGGTTGGAATGAAAAACTGTTTTTT.

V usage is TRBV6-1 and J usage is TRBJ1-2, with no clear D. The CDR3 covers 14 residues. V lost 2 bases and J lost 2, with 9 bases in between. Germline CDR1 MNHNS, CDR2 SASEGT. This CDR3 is CASSEPAGNYGYTF. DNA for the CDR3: TGTGCCAGCAGTGAACCCGCCGGGAACTATGGCTACACCTTC.

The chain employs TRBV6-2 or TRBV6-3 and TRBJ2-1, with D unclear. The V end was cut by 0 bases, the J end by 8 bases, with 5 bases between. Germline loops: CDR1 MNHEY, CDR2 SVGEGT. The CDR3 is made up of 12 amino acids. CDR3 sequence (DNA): TGTGCCAGCAGTTACTCGTATTATGAGCAGTTCTTC. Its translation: CASSYSYYEQFF.